Shown below are 28 T cell receptor beta chains from a single sample sequenced in a study of CD8+ T cells in alopecia areata. Indicated treatment: oral pan-JAK inhibitor, 5-10 mg twice daily. Following RNA extraction, reverse transcription yielded cDNA that acted as the sequencing template. Here immunoSEQ multiplex PCR was the method, and the copy in TCRdb shows in-frame clones only, minus some. The sample records 200,000 to 250,000 clones, around 66% being singletons. The sequences come from CD4+ T cells sorted from blood, collected at week 4, from a patient treated with tofacitinib. These receptors came from a human donor with alopecia areata.

This clone was seen a few times. The gene calls are TRBV7-2 and TRBJ1-4; D not certain. This CDR3 is 15 amino acids long. From germline, CDR1 is SGHTA and CDR2 FQGNSA. Deletions cut 5 bases from V and 4 bases from J, with 14 bases between. CDR3 region: CASSRNSGINEKLFF. CDR3 DNA: TGTGCCAGCAGCCGTAACTCGGGAATTAATGAAAAACTGTTTTTT.

This clone occurred a few times. V and J are TRBV5-6 and TRBJ2-1; D remains unclear. V was cut by 1 base and J by 8 bases, with 13 bases left in between. The CDR3 contains 14 residues. Germline lookup yields CDR1 SGHDT and CDR2 YYEEEE. The CDR3 reads CASSLIYGTYEQFF. CDR3 in DNA: TGTGCCAGCAGCTTGATTTACGGTACCTATGAGCAGTTCTTC. Combining the CDR3 with reference TRBV5-6 and TRBJ2-1 gives the whole variable domain DAGVTQSPTHLIKTRGQQVTLRCSPKSGHDTVSWYQQALGQGPQFIFQYYEEEERQRGNFPDRFSGHQFPNYSSELNVNALLLGDSALYLCASSLIYGTYEQFFGPGTRLTVL.

This sequence joins TRBV4-2 and TRBJ2-1; 11 bases align to TRBD2. Germline V gene data show CDR1 as LGHNA and CDR2 as YNFKEQ. The CDR3 consists of 17 residues. V shed 1 base, J shed 3 bases, and the junction held 5 bases outside the gene matches. Written as DNA, the CDR3 is TGTGCCAGCAGCCAAGGGCTAGCGGGGGGAAACTACAATGAGCAGTTCTTC. It specifies CASSQGLAGGNYNEQFF.

The chain employs TRBV30 and TRBJ1-5; possible D gene TRBD1, 5 bases. The V and J ends lost 4 bases and 5 bases respectively, with 12 bases between them. The CDR3 is 13 amino acids. Germline CDR1 reads GTSNPN; CDR2 reads SVGIG (reference sequence). The CDR3 DNA follows: TGTGCCTGGACCGCAGGGCCAGATCAGCCCCAGCATTTT. Protein product: CAWTAGPDQPQHF.

The V call is TRBV6-1, the J call TRBJ1-4; tentative D call: TRBD1 (5 bases). The V gene's germline CDR1 is MNHNS and CDR2 SASEGT. This CDR3 is built from 17 residues. V was pared by 2 bases and J by 2 bases, with 15 bases between. Here the CDR3 reads CASSETWGGDTNEKLFF. DNA of the CDR3: TGTGCCAGCAGTGAAACTTGGGGGGGAGATACTAATGAAAAACTGTTTTTT.

This clone occurred a few times. The gene calls are TRBV30 and TRBJ2-1; 12 nucleotides align to TRBD2. This CDR3 is built from 15 residues. Per the germline V gene, CDR1 is GTSNPN and CDR2 is SVGIG (reference sequence). Germline trimming cut 0 bases from V and 6 bases from J; bases unmatched to any gene: 3. CDR3 nucleotides: TGTGCCTGGAGTGTACTAGCGGGGGGCCCCAATGAGCAGTTCTTC. Translation: CAWSVLAGGPNEQFF.

This sequence joins TRBV5-1 and TRBJ1-5; D might be TRBD1 (5 bases). The germline V gene encodes CDR1 SGHRS and CDR2 YFSETQ. Trimming removed 4 bases at V and 2 bases at J, with 10 bases between. The CDR3 is made up of 14 amino acids. The CDR3 loop is CASSLQGGNQPQHF. The CDR3 DNA follows: TGCGCCAGCAGCCTTCAGGGTGGCAATCAGCCCCAGCATTTT.

The V call is TRBV18, the J call TRBJ1-2, with 9 nucleotides matching TRBD1. V gave up 3 bases and J gave up 2 bases; unmatched junction bases: 1. Germline CDR1 and CDR2: KGHSH and LQKENI. This CDR3 has 14 residues. CDR3 sequence: CASSPGQGNYGYTF. DNA of the CDR3: TGTGCCAGCTCACCCGGACAGGGGAACTATGGCTACACCTTC.

The chain links TRBV2 to TRBJ2-1; TRBD2 aligns across 8 bases. V dropped 6 bases and J dropped 4; count of bases not matched to a gene: 8. This CDR3 contains 15 residues. CDR1 is SNHLY and CDR2 is FYNNEI in the germline V gene. CDR3 DNA: TGTGCCAGCAGAAAGCTTAGCGGGGCATACAATGAGCAGTTCTTC. Translation: CASRKLSGAYNEQFF.

In this sample, this clone turned up a few times. The chain combines TRBV6-6 with TRBJ1-5; 8 bases are shared with TRBD1. Trimming took 11 bases from V and 7 from J; bases not matched to a gene: 10. The V gene's germline CDR1 is MNHNY and CDR2 SVGAGI (reference sequence). The CDR3 is made up of 13 amino acids. The CDR3 region has the DNA TGTGCCGGGGCCCGACAGGGGCTCCAGCCCCAGCATTTT. It specifies CAGARQGLQPQHF.

CDR3 sequence (DNA): TGTGCCAGCTCACGGGACATGGGTAGCACAGATACGCAGTATTTT. Amino acid sequence: CASSRDMGSTDTQYF. This chain uses TRBV18 with TRBJ2-3; perhaps TRBD1 as D (6 bases). This CDR3 region has 15 residues. Per the germline V gene, CDR1 is KGHSH and CDR2 is LQKENI. V shed 4 bases and J shed 0 bases, with 11 bases lying between them.

This sequence joins TRBV4-2 and TRBJ1-2; TRBD1 might be the D (5 bases). Trimming removed 0 bases from V and 5 bases from J, with 13 bases in between. CDR1 is LGHNA, CDR2 YNFKEQ, per germline. The CDR3 loop spans 15 amino acids. The CDR3: CASSQDRTRTYGYTF. The CDR3 DNA is TGTGCCAGCAGCCAAGACAGGACACGGACATATGGCTACACCTTC.

CDR3 in amino acids: CASRHRGTGHQETQYF. CDR3 DNA sequence: TGCGCCAGCAGACACCGAGGGACAGGCCACCAAGAGACCCAGTACTTC. The chain has TRBV23-1 and TRBJ2-5; 8 nucleotides align to TRBD1. TRBV23-1 is labeled an ORF, and its function is uncertain. V shed 6 bases and J 0 bases; nucleotides not matched to a gene: 9. There are 16 residues in the CDR3.

The chain recombines TRBV7-2 with TRBJ1-5; no reliable D call. The CDR3 consists of 17 residues. Germline V gene lookup returns CDR1 SGHTA and CDR2 FQGNSA. The V and J ends lost 5 bases and 0 bases respectively, with 17 bases between them. CDR3: CASSRMSGRVSNQPQHF. CDR3 coding DNA: TGTGCCAGCAGCCGAATGTCGGGCCGGGTTAGCAATCAGCCCCAGCATTTT.

Only a few counts were recorded for this clone. The chain has TRBV29-1 and TRBJ2-2, with 9 bases aligning to TRBD2. CDR3 size: 14 residues. Germline loops: CDR1 SQVTM, CDR2 ANQGSEA. V dropped 4 bases and J dropped 4; count of bases not matched to a gene: 4. CDR3 region: CSVVSRGGTGELFF. The CDR3 DNA sequence: TGCAGCGTTGTCTCGCGGGGGGGCACCGGGGAGCTGTTTTTT.

The rearrangement joins TRBV5-1 to TRBJ2-1; D is perhaps TRBD1 (5 bases). This CDR3 spans 14 amino acids. Trimming left V 8 bases short and J 0 bases short, with 12 bases between. Germline V lookup: CDR1 SGHRS, CDR2 YFSETQ. The CDR3 DNA is TGCGCCAGATTGACAGTGAGCTCCTACAATGAGCAGTTCTTC. Protein product: CARLTVSSYNEQFF. Based on the CDR3 plus reference TRBV5-1 and TRBJ2-1, the full variable domain is KAGVTQTPRYLIKTRGQQVTLSCSPISGHRSVSWYQQTPGQGLQFLFEYFSETQRNKGNFPGRFSGRQFSNSRSEMNVSTLELGDSALYLCARLTVSSYNEQFFGPGTRLTVL.

A word on this clone: Other DNA sequences in this sample translate to the same CDR3. The CDR3 loop reads CAWSGTYGYTF. CDR3 sequence (DNA): TGTGCCTGGAGCGGAACCTATGGCTACACCTTC. The chain joins TRBV30 to TRBJ1-2; no clear D gene. V dropped 3 bases and J dropped 4 bases, with 6 bases sitting between them. The CDR3 covers 11 residues. Germline CDR1 is GTSNPN and CDR2 is SVGIG (reference sequence).

Comment on this clone: The same CDR3 is also encoded by other DNA sequences in this sample. This chain connects TRBV5-1 to TRBJ2-7, with D possibly being TRBD1 (5 bases). Germline values: CDR1 SGHRS, CDR2 YFSETQ. This CDR3 has 12 amino acids. Deletions cut 3 bases from V and 3 bases from J, with 7 bases between. The CDR3 DNA reads as TGCGCCAGCAGCTCCCAGGGCTACGAGCAGTACTTC. As protein: CASSSQGYEQYF.

The chain combines TRBV9 with TRBJ1-5; D is undetermined. The CDR3 spans 13 residues. The germline CDR1 and CDR2 sequences are SGDLS and YYNGEE. The ends were cut back, 0 bases at V and 7 bases at J, with 8 bases in the middle. The CDR3 DNA reads TGTGCCAGCAGCGTAGGGCTCAGGCAGCCCCAGCATTTT. Its protein product is CASSVGLRQPQHF.

V is TRBV25-1 and J is TRBJ2-2; 8 bases match TRBD2. CDR1 is MGHDK and CDR2 is SYGVNS in the germline V gene. After removal of 8 bases from V and 4 bases from J, the junction contained 3 bases not matched to a gene. The CDR3 runs to 13 residues. CDR3 protein: CASLGTSTGELFF. The CDR3 DNA follows: TGTGCCAGCCTCGGGACTAGCACCGGGGAGCTGTTTTTT.

This clone was seen only a few times. The rearrangement uses TRBV7-2 and TRBJ2-3; 13 bases match TRBD2. CDR1 is SGHTA and CDR2 is FQGNSA in the germline V gene. V trimming: 4 bases; J trimming: 6 bases; junction bases outside the gene matches: 7. The CDR3 length is 16 residues. The CDR3 spells CASSSRTSGGRDTQYF. The CDR3 coding sequence is TGTGCCAGCAGCTCCAGGACTAGCGGGGGTAGGGATACGCAGTATTTT.

The V call is TRBV6-5, the J call TRBJ2-1, with 9 bases identical to TRBD1. CDR3 length: 11 amino acids. With 11 bases clipped from V and 7 bases from J, the junction kept 3 bases outside the gene matches. The V gene's germline CDR1 is MNHEY and CDR2 SVGAGI. CDR3 region: CAGGQGNEQFF. The CDR3 bases are TGTGCCGGCGGACAGGGGAATGAGCAGTTCTTC.

The V call is TRBV2, the J call TRBJ2-6; D is uncertain. Trimming stripped 7 bases from V and 8 bases from J, with 12 bases between. Germline lookup yields CDR1 SNHLY and CDR2 FYNNEI. The CDR3 has 13 amino acids. The CDR3 DNA is TGTGCCAGCAACGGACGAAGAACCAACGTCCTGACTTTC. This translates into CASNGRRTNVLTF.

Only a few counts were recorded for this clone. The same CDR3 also results from other DNA sequences found in this sample. The chain carries TRBV29-1 and TRBJ1-1; no definite D call. The V and J ends lost 2 bases and 1 base respectively, with 8 bases between them. CDR3 length: 13 residues. Germline V gene data show CDR1 as SQVTM and CDR2 as ANQGSEA. CDR3 nucleotides: TGCAGCGTTGAACGTAGCGAGAACACTGAAGCTTTCTTT. The encoded protein is CSVERSENTEAFF.

This clone was recorded a few times. The chain employs TRBV5-6 and TRBJ2-5; perhaps TRBD2 as D (6 bases). The CDR3 has 15 residues. V was clipped by 1 base and J by 5 bases, with 15 bases between them. The germline V gene encodes CDR1 SGHDT and CDR2 YYEEEE. The CDR3 protein is CASSLWGEGDETQYF. The CDR3 coding sequence is TGTGCCAGCAGCTTGTGGGGGGAAGGTGATGAGACCCAGTACTTC.

The chain links TRBV5-1 to TRBJ2-5; D is possibly TRBD2 (6 bases). The CDR3 length is 12 residues. V lost 4 bases to trimming and J lost 5 bases, with 9 bases between them. Germline V gene lookup returns CDR1 SGHRS and CDR2 YFSETQ. CDR3 coding DNA: TGCGCCAGCAGCAGGGACTGGGAGACCCAGTACTTC. Its translation is CASSRDWETQYF.

In its sample, this clone was seen a few times. The genes are TRBV29-1 and TRBJ2-1; D may be TRBD1 or TRBD2 (5 bases each). The CDR3 is 10 residues long. Germline V gene lookup returns CDR1 SQVTM and CDR2 ANQGSEA. The germline V and J ends were trimmed by 4 bases and 7 bases, with 5 bases remaining between them. The CDR3 DNA reads TGCAGCGTTGGGGGGAATGAGCAGTTCTTC. Its translation: CSVGGNEQFF.

This chain uses TRBV27 with TRBJ2-7, with 15 bases matching TRBD2. The CDR3 length is 19 residues. Germline-derived CDR1 and CDR2 are MNHEY and SMNVEV (reference sequence). V shed 4 bases, J shed 5 bases, and the junction held 15 bases outside the gene matches. In DNA, the CDR3 is TGTGCCAGCAGTTCCCGGACTAGCGGGGGGGCCTTAAGGTTCCACGAGCAGTACTTC. Translation: CASSSRTSGGALRFHEQYF.